Following are 24 T cell receptor beta chains from one sample sequenced in a study of shared clonotypes between healthy human individuals. Sequencing was performed with immunoSEQ multiplex PCR; in TCRdb, only in-frame clones are kept and a portion is missing. This table holds 530,000 or so clones, over 75% found once. Sequencing used PBMCs. The receptors come from a woman aged 40 to 55 in good health. Some clones in this sample may be carry-over from other donors' samples.

For the CDR3, the DNA is TGTGCCAGCACCGGGGCGGTAGGTGAGCAGTTCTTC. Encoded protein: CASTGAVGEQFF. The gene calls are TRBV28 and TRBJ2-1, with D possibly being TRBD1 or TRBD2 (5 bases each). Germline loops: CDR1 MDHEN, CDR2 SYDVKM. V was clipped by 7 bases and J by 9 bases, with 13 bases between them. The CDR3 runs 12 residues.

With regard to this clone: A read error likely explains this, since a far larger clone differs by one base. This sample includes further DNA sequences coding for the same CDR3. The rearrangement uses TRBV5-1 and TRBJ2-5, with TRBD1 as a possible D gene (6 bases). Trimming took off 0 bases at V and 3 bases at J, with 9 bases between the two ends. Per germline, CDR1 SGHRS and CDR2 YFSETQ. The CDR3 length is 14 residues. This chain's CDR3 is CASSLGGQKETQYF. CDR3 coding DNA: TGCGCCAGCAGCTTGGGGGGACAAAAAGAGACCCAGTACTTC.

V is TRBV5-8 and J is TRBJ2-7; D is perhaps TRBD1 or TRBD2 (5 bases each). This CDR3 contains 14 residues. V was trimmed by 1 base and J by 2 bases, leaving 10 bases between them. CDR1 and CDR2 (germline): SGHTS, YDEGEE. The CDR3 DNA reads TGTGCCAGCAGCTTGCTTGGGGGACCCTACGAGCAGTACTTC. Its protein product is CASSLLGGPYEQYF.

The rearrangement joins TRBV19 to TRBJ2-7; 10 bases align to TRBD1. The CDR3 has 16 amino acids. Germline CDR1 is LNHDA and CDR2 is SQIVND (reference sequence). With 4 bases clipped from V and 1 base from J, the junction kept 7 bases outside the gene matches. Here the CDR3 DNA reads TGTGCCAGTAGTAGCTCCGGGACAGGGGTTTCCTACGAGCAGTACTTC. It codes for CASSSSGTGVSYEQYF.

The genes are TRBV5-5 and TRBJ2-3; TRBD1 matches 8 bases. CDR1 SGHKS and CDR2 YYEKEE come from the germline V gene (reference sequence). V trimming: 4 bases; J trimming: 0 bases; junction bases outside the gene matches: 4. The CDR3 is made up of 15 amino acids. CDR3 in DNA: TGTGCCAGCAGCATACGGACAGGGAGCACAGATACGCAGTATTTT. Translating gives CASSIRTGSTDTQYF.

The rearrangement joins TRBV10-1 to TRBJ2-3; the D gene could be TRBD1 or TRBD2 (5 bases each). V lost 3 bases to trimming and J lost 5 bases, with 12 bases between them. CDR1 WNHNN and CDR2 SYGVQD come from the germline V gene (reference sequence). The length of the CDR3 is 14 residues. DNA of the CDR3: TGCGCCAGCAGTGATCTGACGAGGGGAGATACGCAGTATTTT. This translates into CASSDLTRGDTQYF.

The genes are TRBV11-1 and TRBJ2-1; 8 bases fit TRBD2. From germline, CDR1 is SGHAT and CDR2 FQDESV (reference sequence). J was trimmed by 2 bases and V by 7 bases; bases with no gene match: 4. This CDR3 spans 14 amino acids. As DNA, the CDR3 is TGTGCCAGCATCGGGACTAGTCCCTACAATGAGCAGTTCTTC. Translated, it gives CASIGTSPYNEQFF.

J is TRBJ1-1 and V is TRBV6-4; no firm D call. The CDR3 loop spans 13 amino acids. CDR1 and CDR2 from the germline V gene are MRHNA and SNTAGT. The V end lost 4 bases, the J end lost 6 bases, and 12 bases lay between the germline ends. CDR3 nucleotides: TGTGCCAGCAGTGCCACGGTCGGGTCTGAAGCTTTCTTT. It is translated as CASSATVGSEAFF.

V usage is TRBV4-1 and J usage is TRBJ1-2; the D gene is possibly TRBD1 (6 bases). Germline assignment: CDR1 MGHRA and CDR2 YSYEKL. Trimming shortened V by 6 bases and J by 1 base, and 15 bases separated the two germline ends. This CDR3 region has 15 residues. CDR3 bases: TGCGCCAGCAGTTCCAGGGGAGGGGATAACTATGGCTACACCTTC. Protein sequence: CASSSRGGDNYGYTF.

The J gene is TRBJ1-2, the V gene TRBV7-6; TRBD1 agrees at 7 bases. This CDR3 spans 13 amino acids. Per the germline V gene, CDR1 is SGHVS and CDR2 is FNYEAQ. V was pared by 5 bases and J by 8 bases, with 8 bases of the junction left unmatched. The CDR3 bases are TGTGCCAGCAGCCCCTGGGACAGTAAAGGCTACACCTTC. Its protein is CASSPWDSKGYTF.

V is TRBV28 and J is TRBJ2-7, with TRBD2 matching 16 bases. The J segment lost 0 bases and the V segment lost 5 bases, leaving 7 bases of the junction unmatched. The CDR3 extends over 18 amino acids. Germline values: CDR1 MDHEN, CDR2 SYDVKM. The DNA for the CDR3 is TGTGCCAGCAGTCCGGGACTAGCGGGAGGGATGGTCTCCTACGAGCAGTACTTC. This translates into CASSPGLAGGMVSYEQYF.

The rearrangement uses TRBV30 and TRBJ2-1; TRBD2 matches 14 bases. V was pared by 1 base and J by 14 bases, with 4 bases of the junction left unmatched. Germline-derived CDR1 and CDR2 are GTSNPN and SVGIG (reference sequence). The CDR3 totals 13 residues. The CDR3 DNA sequence: TGTGCCTGGAGTGGACTAGCGGGAGGGTTTGAGTTCTTC. Amino acid sequence: CAWSGLAGGFEFF. The full variable domain, with the rest looked up from reference TRBV30 and TRBJ2-1, is SQTIHQWPATLVQPVGSPLSLECTVEGTSNPNLYWYRQAAGRGLQLLFYSVGIGQISSEVPQNLSASRPQDRQFILSSKKLLLSDSGFYLCAWSGLAGGFEFFGPGTRLTVL.

The J gene is TRBJ2-1, the V gene TRBV5-4; a possible D gene is TRBD2 (7 bases). The CDR3 has 17 amino acids. The ends were cut back, 3 bases at V and 5 bases at J, with 21 bases in the middle. The V gene's germline CDR1 is SGHNT and CDR2 YYREEE (reference sequence). DNA of the CDR3: TGTGCCAGCAGCTCCGGAGGGGGGCGGGAGCGTGACAATGAGCAGTTCTTC. Its translation is CASSSGGGRERDNEQFF.

V is TRBV19 and J is TRBJ2-5, with a weak D call TRBD2 (5 bases). This CDR3 is built from 13 residues. Trimming removed 6 bases at V and 5 bases at J, with 13 bases between. Germline V lookup: CDR1 LNHDA, CDR2 SQIVND (reference sequence). CDR3 region: CASSGEWWETQYF. CDR3 DNA: TGTGCCAGTAGCGGGGAGTGGTGGGAGACCCAGTACTTC.

The chain combines TRBV28 with TRBJ2-6, with 9 nucleotides matching TRBD1. CDR1 and CDR2 (germline): MDHEN, SYDVKM. This CDR3 comprises 16 residues. V lost 5 bases to trimming and J lost 2 bases; unmatched junction nucleotides: 4. In DNA, the CDR3 is TGTGCCAGCAGTCCAAACAGGGGGCCTGGGGCCAACGTCCTGACTTTC. Its protein product is CASSPNRGPGANVLTF. Full variable domain (missing parts from reference TRBV28 and TRBJ2-6): DVKVTQSSRYLVKRTGEKVFLECVQDMDHENMFWYRQDPGLGLRLIYFSYDVKMKEKGDIPEGYSVSREKKERFSLILESASTNQTSMYLCASSPNRGPGANVLTFGAGSRLTVL.

This chain uses TRBV5-6 with TRBJ1-1; D remains ambiguous. The CDR3 loop spans 15 amino acids. Germline loops: CDR1 SGHDT, CDR2 YYEEEE. V lost 4 bases, J lost 0 bases, and 13 bases lay in between. Here the CDR3 reads CASSLRELMNTEAFF. CDR3 nucleotides: TGTGCCAGCAGCCTAAGGGAGCTGATGAACACTGAAGCTTTCTTT.

The genes are TRBV4-1 and TRBJ2-3; TRBD1 is a possible D gene (7 bases). V was pared by 1 base and J by 3 bases, with 14 bases between. The V gene's germline CDR1 is MGHRA and CDR2 YSYEKL. The CDR3 contains 16 residues. The CDR3 here is CASSQVAGGLTDTQYF. The DNA for the CDR3 is TGCGCCAGCAGCCAAGTCGCAGGGGGACTGACAGATACGCAGTATTTT.

V is TRBV4-1 and J is TRBJ1-1; tentatively, D is TRBD1 (6 bases). V lost 1 base, J lost 2 bases, and 8 bases lay in between. This CDR3 has 14 residues. The germline gives CDR1 MGHRA, CDR2 YSYEKL. The CDR3 spells CASSQGTANTEAFF. The CDR3, as DNA: TGCGCCAGCAGCCAAGGGACAGCTAACACTGAAGCTTTCTTT.

CDR3 in amino acids: CASSYLREASGELFF. In nucleotides, the CDR3 is TGTGCCAGCAGTTACCTCCGGGAGGCTAGCGGGGAGCTGTTTTTT. The rearrangement joins TRBV6-6 to TRBJ2-2; 7 positions match TRBD2. The CDR3 length is 15 residues. Germline assignment: CDR1 MNHNY and CDR2 SVGAGI (reference sequence). With V trimmed by 2 bases and J by 7 bases, 7 bases remained unmatched.

The rearrangement links TRBV27 to TRBJ1-1, with 7 bases identical to TRBD1. Trimming removed 7 bases from V and 3 bases from J; junction bases left unmatched: 11. Germline CDR1 MNHEY, CDR2 SMNVEV (reference sequence). CDR3 length: 15 amino acids. The CDR3 DNA follows: TGTGCCAGCAAAAAAGGGGGCGCCGGGGACACTGAAGCTTTCTTT. It codes for CASKKGGAGDTEAFF.

The chain carries TRBV5-4 and TRBJ1-2; TRBD1 might be the D (5 bases). Trimming left V 1 base short and J 2 bases short, with 18 bases between. Germline V gene data show CDR1 as SGHNT and CDR2 as YYREEE (reference sequence). The CDR3 is 17 residues long. The CDR3 bases are TGTGCCAGCAGCTTGAGACGGCGACGGGGGGGAAACTATGGCTACACCTTC. Translated: CASSLRRRRGGNYGYTF.

As DNA, the CDR3 is TGTGCCAGCCTGGGACAAATTAATGAAAAACTGTTTTTT. Its protein is CASLGQINEKLFF. The chain has TRBV28 and TRBJ1-4; possible D gene TRBD1, 6 bases. Trimming shortened V by 8 bases and J by 4 bases, and 11 bases separated the two germline ends. CDR1 MDHEN and CDR2 SYDVKM come from the germline V gene. The CDR3 length is 13 residues.

The J gene is TRBJ2-7, the V gene TRBV28; the D is unclear. CDR1 and CDR2 (germline): MDHEN, SYDVKM. Trimming cost V 3 bases and J 7 bases, with 10 bases left between them. The CDR3 length is 12 residues. As DNA, the CDR3 is TGTGCCAGCAGTTTCGGAATCGGTGAGCAGTACTTC. Translated: CASSFGIGEQYF.

The V gene is TRBV6-5, the J gene TRBJ2-1; TRBD2 agrees at 9 bases. V trimming: 6 bases; J trimming: 5 bases; junction bases outside the gene matches: 2. The CDR3 runs to 13 residues. From germline, CDR1 is MNHEY and CDR2 SVGAGI. CDR3 amino acids: CASRASGNNEQFF. The CDR3 DNA is TGTGCCAGCAGGGCTAGCGGGAACAATGAGCAGTTCTTC.